This T cell receptor beta chain stems from a study of identical twins. TCRdb recomputed calls from the 5' RACE reads with MiXCR, one row per CDR3 protein. Of 410,000 or so distinct CDR3 sequences listed, around 18% are singletons. The CDR3 runs to 16 residues. With 5 bases removed from V and 9 bases from J, the gap between germline ends came to 23 bases. The germline V gene encodes CDR1 MNHEY and CDR2 SVGEGT. This chain uses TRBV6-2 or TRBV6-3 with TRBJ2-1, with D maybe TRBD1 (6 bases). Sequenced material: naive T cells sorted from blood. This sequence originates from a man in his fifties in good health. The CDR3 here is CASSDTGTSLVGEQFF. The DNA for the CDR3 is TGTGCCAGCAGTGACACCGGGACATCTTTGGTGGGTGAGCAGTTCTTC.